This TCR beta chain was recorded in a study of T cell repertoires in cytomegalovirus infection. Study conclusions and caveats: Identification of carriers of CMV plus the relevant HLA was achieved through cumulative public TCR beta family frequency. In two of eight donors, the top clonotype was HLA-C-restricted CMV-specific.

A word on this clonotype: The antigen remains undetermined.

TCRdb reanalysed the reads using MiXCR and keeps one entry per CDR3 protein. Seen here are 650,000 to 900,000 distinct CDR3 sequences, approximately 30% observed once, and the top ten hold 9.5% to 15%. The source of this sequence is a human donor in good health (CMV status not recorded). Some clones in this sample may be carry-over from other donors' samples. The input for sequencing was cultured CD8+ T cells from PBMCs, taken from culture after CMV antigen stimulation.

In DNA form, the CDR3 reads TGTGCCAGCGACAGGGGGACGGCGGGCTACACCTTC. Its translation: CASDRGTAGYTF. This chain joins TRBV7-2 and TRBJ1-2; 9 bases agree with TRBD1. Trimming at V came to 8 bases and at J to 8 bases, leaving 6 bases not matched to a gene. CDR1 is SGHTA, CDR2 FQGNSA, per germline. CDR3 length: 12 residues.